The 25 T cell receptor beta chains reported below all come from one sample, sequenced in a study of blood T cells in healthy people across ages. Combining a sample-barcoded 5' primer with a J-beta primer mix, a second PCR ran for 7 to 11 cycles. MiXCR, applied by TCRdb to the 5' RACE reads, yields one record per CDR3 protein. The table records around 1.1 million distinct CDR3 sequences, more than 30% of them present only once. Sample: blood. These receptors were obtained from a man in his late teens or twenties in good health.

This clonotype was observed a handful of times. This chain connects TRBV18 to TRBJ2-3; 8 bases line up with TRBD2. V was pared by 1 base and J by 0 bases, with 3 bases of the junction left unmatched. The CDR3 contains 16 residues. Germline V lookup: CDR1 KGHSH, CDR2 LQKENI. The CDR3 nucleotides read TGTGCCAGCTCACCACTAGCGGGGCCTAGCACAGATACGCAGTATTTT. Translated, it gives CASSPLAGPSTDTQYF.

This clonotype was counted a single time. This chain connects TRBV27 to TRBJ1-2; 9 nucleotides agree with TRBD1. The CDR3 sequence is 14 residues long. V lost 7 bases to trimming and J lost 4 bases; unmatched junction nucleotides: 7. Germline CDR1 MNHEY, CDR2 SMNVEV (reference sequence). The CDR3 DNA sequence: TGTGCCAGCACCCTCACAGGGGGCAGCTATGGCTACACCTTC. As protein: CASTLTGGSYGYTF.

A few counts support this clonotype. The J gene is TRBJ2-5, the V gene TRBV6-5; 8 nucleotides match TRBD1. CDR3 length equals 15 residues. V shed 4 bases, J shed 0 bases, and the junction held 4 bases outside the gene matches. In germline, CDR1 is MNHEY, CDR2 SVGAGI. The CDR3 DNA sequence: TGTGCCAGCAGTTCCCCGGGACAGGACCAAGAGACCCAGTACTTC. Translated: CASSSPGQDQETQYF.

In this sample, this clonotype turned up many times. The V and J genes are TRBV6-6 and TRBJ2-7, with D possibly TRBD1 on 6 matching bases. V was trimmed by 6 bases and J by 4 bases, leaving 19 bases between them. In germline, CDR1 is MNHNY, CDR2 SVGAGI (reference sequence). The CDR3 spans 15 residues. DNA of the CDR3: TGTGCCAGCAGCTCAGGACAGCCCCACCAATACGAGCAGTACTTC. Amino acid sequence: CASSSGQPHQYEQYF.

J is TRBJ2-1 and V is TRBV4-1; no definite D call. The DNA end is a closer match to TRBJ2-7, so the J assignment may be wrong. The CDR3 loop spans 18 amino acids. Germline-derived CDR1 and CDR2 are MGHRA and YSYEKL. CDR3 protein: CASSHHWAPKVPYNEQYF. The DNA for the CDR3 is TGCGCCAGCAGCCACCATTGGGCCCCGAAGGTCCCCTACAATGAGCAGTACTTC.

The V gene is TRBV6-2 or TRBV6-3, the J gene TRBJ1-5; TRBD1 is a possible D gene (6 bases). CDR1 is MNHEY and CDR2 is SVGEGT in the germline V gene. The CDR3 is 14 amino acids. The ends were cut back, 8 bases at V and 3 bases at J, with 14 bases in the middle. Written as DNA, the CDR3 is TGTGCCAGCCGGAGAAAGGGGGTCAATCAGCCCCAGCATTTT. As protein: CASRRKGVNQPQHF.

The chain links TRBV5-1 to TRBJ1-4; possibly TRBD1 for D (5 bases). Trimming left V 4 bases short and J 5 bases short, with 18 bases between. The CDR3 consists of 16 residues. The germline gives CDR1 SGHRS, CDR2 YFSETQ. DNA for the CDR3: TGCGCCAGCAGCCCCGGGACTCCCCTCGGAAATGAAAAACTGTTTTTT. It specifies CASSPGTPLGNEKLFF.

CDR3 coding DNA: TGCGCCAGCAGCCTCCGGGACAGGGTGAACACTGAAGCTTTCTTT. Its protein is CASSLRDRVNTEAFF. The chain joins TRBV5-1 to TRBJ1-1, with 9 nucleotides matching TRBD1. The V and J ends lost 4 bases and 0 bases, in that order; junction bases with no gene match: 4. Per the germline V gene, CDR1 is SGHRS and CDR2 is YFSETQ. This CDR3 is built from 15 residues.

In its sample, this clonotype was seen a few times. The CDR3 spells CASSVVSSGGLDTQYF. In DNA, the CDR3 is TGTGCCAGCAGCGTAGTTAGTAGCGGGGGCCTAGATACGCAGTATTTT. The rearrangement links TRBV9 to TRBJ2-3, with TRBD2 matching 9 bases. Trimming at V came to 0 bases and at J to 5 bases, leaving 7 bases not matched to a gene. Per germline, CDR1 SGDLS and CDR2 YYNGEE. The CDR3 totals 16 residues. The full variable domain, completed using reference TRBV9 and TRBJ2-3, is DSGVTQTPKHLITATGQRVTLRCSPRSGDLSVYWYQQSLDQGLQFLIQYYNGEERAKGNILERFSAQQFPDLHSELNLSSLELGDSALYFCASSVVSSGGLDTQYFGPGTRLTVL.

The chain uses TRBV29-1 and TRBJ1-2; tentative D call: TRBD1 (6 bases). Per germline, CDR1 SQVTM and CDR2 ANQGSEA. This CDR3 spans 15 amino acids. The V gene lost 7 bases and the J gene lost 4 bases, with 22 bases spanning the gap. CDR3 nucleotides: TGCAGCGCGGACTTGACAGGCCTCGGAGGCTATGGCTACACCTTC. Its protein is CSADLTGLGGYGYTF.

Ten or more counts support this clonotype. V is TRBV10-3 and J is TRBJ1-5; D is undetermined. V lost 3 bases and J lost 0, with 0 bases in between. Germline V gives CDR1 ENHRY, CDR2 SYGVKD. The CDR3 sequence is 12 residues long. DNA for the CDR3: TGTGCCATCAGTGATAGCAATCAGCCCCAGCATTTT. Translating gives CAISDSNQPQHF.

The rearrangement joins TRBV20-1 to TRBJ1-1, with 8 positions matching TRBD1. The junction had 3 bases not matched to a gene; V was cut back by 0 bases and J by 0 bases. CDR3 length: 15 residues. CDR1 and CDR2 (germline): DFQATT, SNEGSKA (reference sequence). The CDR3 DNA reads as TGCAGTGCTAGAGAAACAGGGGGTATGAACACTGAAGCTTTCTTT. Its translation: CSARETGGMNTEAFF.

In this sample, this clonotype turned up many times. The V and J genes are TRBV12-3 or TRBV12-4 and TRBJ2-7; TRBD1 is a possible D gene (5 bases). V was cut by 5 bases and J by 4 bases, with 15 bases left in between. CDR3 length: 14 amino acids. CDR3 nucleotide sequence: TGTGCCAGCAGTCCTGGGCAGGGTAGGTACGAGCAGTACTTC. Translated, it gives CASSPGQGRYEQYF.

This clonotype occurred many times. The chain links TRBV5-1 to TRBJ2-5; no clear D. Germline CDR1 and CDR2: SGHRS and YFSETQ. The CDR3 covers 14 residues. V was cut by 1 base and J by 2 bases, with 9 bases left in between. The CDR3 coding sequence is TGCGCCAGCAGCTTGTTCCCCGGGCAAGAGACCCAGTACTTC. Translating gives CASSLFPGQETQYF.

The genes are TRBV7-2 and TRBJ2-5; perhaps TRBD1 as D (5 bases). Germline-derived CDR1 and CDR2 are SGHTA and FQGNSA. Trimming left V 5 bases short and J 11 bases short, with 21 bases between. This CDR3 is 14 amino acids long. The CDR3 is CASSPQGETNEQYF. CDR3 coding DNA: TGTGCCAGCAGCCCCCAGGGCGAAACCAATGAGCAGTACTTC.

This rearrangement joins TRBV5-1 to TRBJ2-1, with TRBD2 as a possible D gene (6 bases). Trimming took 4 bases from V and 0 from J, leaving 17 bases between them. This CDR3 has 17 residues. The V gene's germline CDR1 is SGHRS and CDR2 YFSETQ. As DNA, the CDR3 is TGCGCCAGCAGCCCAAGGGCGGGGAAGGGCTCCTACAATGAGCAGTTCTTC. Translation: CASSPRAGKGSYNEQFF.

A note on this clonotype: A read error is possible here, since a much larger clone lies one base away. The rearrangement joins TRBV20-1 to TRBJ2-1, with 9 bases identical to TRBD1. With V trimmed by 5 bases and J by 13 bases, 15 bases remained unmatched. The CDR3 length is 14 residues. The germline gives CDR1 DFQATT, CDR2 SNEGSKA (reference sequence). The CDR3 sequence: CSAEMDRGAETQFF. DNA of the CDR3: TGCAGTGCTGAAATGGACAGGGGAGCTGAGACCCAGTTCTTC.

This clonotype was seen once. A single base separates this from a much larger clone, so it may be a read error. The CDR3 is CASSLLGGFDEQYF. The CDR3 DNA reads TGTGCCAGCAGTTTACTCGGGGGGTTCGACGAGCAGTACTTC. The rearrangement joins TRBV12-3 or TRBV12-4 to TRBJ2-7; 7 bases are a match to TRBD2. This CDR3 comprises 14 residues. J was trimmed by 5 bases and V by 2 bases; bases with no gene match: 6.

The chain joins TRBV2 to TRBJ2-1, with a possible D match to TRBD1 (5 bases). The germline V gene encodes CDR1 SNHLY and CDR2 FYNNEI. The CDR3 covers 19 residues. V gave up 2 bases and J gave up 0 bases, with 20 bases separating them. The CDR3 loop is CASSEPEVSGPSSYNEQFF. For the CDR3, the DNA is TGTGCCAGCAGTGAACCCGAAGTGTCAGGGCCGAGCTCCTACAATGAGCAGTTCTTC.

The DNA of the CDR3 is TGTGCCAGCAGTTACGCACACCGTAACACTGAAGCTTTCTTT. Translation gives CASSYAHRNTEAFF. The chain links TRBV6-5 to TRBJ1-1; no clear D gene. Trimming removed 2 bases from V and 2 bases from J, with 9 bases in between. Germline CDR1 and CDR2: MNHEY and SVGAGI. The CDR3 runs 14 residues.

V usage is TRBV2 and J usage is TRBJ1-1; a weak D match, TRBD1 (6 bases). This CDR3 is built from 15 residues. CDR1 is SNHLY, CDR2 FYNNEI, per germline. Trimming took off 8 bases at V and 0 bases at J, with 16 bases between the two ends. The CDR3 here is CASLGGTQLNTEAFF. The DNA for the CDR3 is TGTGCCAGCTTAGGGGGGACACAACTGAACACTGAAGCTTTCTTT.

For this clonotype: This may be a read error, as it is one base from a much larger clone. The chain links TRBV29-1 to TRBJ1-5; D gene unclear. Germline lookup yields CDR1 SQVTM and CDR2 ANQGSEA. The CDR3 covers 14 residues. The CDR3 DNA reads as TGCAGCGTTGAAGATCTCAGGTCGAATCGGCCCCAGCATTTT. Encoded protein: CSVEDLRSNRPQHF.

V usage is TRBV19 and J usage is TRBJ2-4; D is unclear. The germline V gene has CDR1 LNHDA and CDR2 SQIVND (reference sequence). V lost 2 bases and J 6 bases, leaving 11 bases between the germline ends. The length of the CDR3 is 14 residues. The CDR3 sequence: CASSIRLKGNIQYF. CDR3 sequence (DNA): TGTGCCAGTAGTATAAGGTTGAAGGGAAACATTCAGTACTTC. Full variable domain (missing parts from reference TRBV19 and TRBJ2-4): DGGITQSPKYLFRKEGQNVTLSCEQNLNHDAMYWYRQDPGQGLRLIYYSQIVNDFQKGDIAEGYSVSREKKESFPLTVTSAQKNPTAFYLCASSIRLKGNIQYFGAGTRLSVL.

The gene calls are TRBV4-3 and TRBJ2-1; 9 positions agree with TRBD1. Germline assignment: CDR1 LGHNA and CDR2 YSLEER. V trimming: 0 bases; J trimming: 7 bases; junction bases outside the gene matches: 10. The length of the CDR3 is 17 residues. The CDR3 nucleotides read TGCGCCAGCAGCCAAGATTTTGTGGACAGGGGCGGTAATGAGCAGTTCTTC. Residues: CASSQDFVDRGGNEQFF.

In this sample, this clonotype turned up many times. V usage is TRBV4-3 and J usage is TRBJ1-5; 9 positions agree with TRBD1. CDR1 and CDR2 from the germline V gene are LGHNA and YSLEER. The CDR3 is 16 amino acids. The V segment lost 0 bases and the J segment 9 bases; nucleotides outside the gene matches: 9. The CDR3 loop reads CASSQDWTGDAGPQHF. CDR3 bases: TGCGCCAGCAGCCAAGATTGGACAGGGGACGCGGGGCCCCAGCATTTT.